The present TCR beta chain was sequenced within a study of T-cell reconstitution after alpha-beta-depleted transplantation in children. General study findings and limits: Newly produced T cells mostly provided counts and TCRbeta diversity after one year, as hyperexpanded clones declined.

The TCRbeta library was prepared with unique molecular identifiers. One entry per CDR3 protein, called by TCRdb with MiXCR from the PCR reads. The sample comprises 200,000 or so distinct CDR3 sequences, roughly 9.1% of which are singletons, and roughly 35% rests with the top ten. V shed 7 bases and J shed 8 bases, with 14 bases lying between them. Germline V gene sequence: CDR1 MNHEY, CDR2 SVGAGI. The CDR3 has 12 residues. This clonotype showed up just a few times. Its target is unknown. The source is a male patient between 2 and 10 years old who had a stem cell transplant for acute myeloid leukemia, so the T cells may come from the graft donor. Sequenced here: PBMCs, mostly from graft donor cells, sampled 360 days after TCRalphabeta/CD19-depleted stem cell transplant. The rearrangement links TRBV6-5 to TRBJ1-1; D gene ambiguous. The CDR3 reads CASTSSGLEAFF. The CDR3 nucleotides are TGTGCCAGCACCTCCTCAGGATTAGAAGCTTTCTTT.